This TCR beta chain comes out of a study of patients and donors after allogeneic stem cell transplantation. TCRdb used MiXCR to reprocess the RT-PCR reads, holding one entry per CDR3 protein. Of about 400,000 distinct CDR3 sequences in the sample, 16% were seen once. The CDR3 has 16 amino acids. V was shortened by 5 bases and J by 0 bases, with 14 bases between the two germline ends. Germline assignment: CDR1 SGHTA and CDR2 FQGNSA. There are a few counts of this clonotype. The receptor was derived from a human donor who was either an allogeneic HSCT recipient or a stem cell or donor lymphocyte infusion donor (not recorded which). It is not recorded whose cells these are; they may come from a transplant donor. The sequenced material came from blood, either unsorted or a sorted T cell fraction (not recorded which). This rearrangement joins TRBV7-2 to TRBJ1-3; no clear D gene. The DNA of the CDR3 is TGTGCCAGCAGCCACCCCCCAGGTTTCTCTGGAAACACCATATATTTT. Translated, it gives CASSHPPGFSGNTIYF.